A single sample is the source of the 26 T cell receptor beta chains below, sequenced in a study of blood T cell repertoires in COVID-19. Assay: immunoSEQ multiplex PCR; the TCRdb copy retains only in-frame clones and omits some. The table lists roughly 300,000 clones, about four fifths of them singletons. Sequences were obtained from peripheral blood. The receptors stem from a human donor with COVID-19, enrolled during active disease. The donor label of this sample is uncertain.

The chain employs TRBV6-5 and TRBJ2-1; D is undetermined. Trimming stripped 9 bases from V and 1 base from J, with 4 bases between. CDR3 size: 11 residues. Germline V gene lookup returns CDR1 MNHEY and CDR2 SVGAGI. The chain's CDR3 is CASQSYNEQFF. The CDR3, as DNA: TGTGCCAGTCAGTCCTACAATGAGCAGTTCTTC.

This clone was seen just once. This chain uses TRBV5-1 with TRBJ1-1; D unresolved. CDR1 is SGHRS, CDR2 YFSETQ, per germline. The V end was cut by 4 bases, the J end by 0 bases, with 16 bases between. The CDR3 runs 16 residues. CDR3 coding DNA: TGCGCCAGCAGCCTGGGATGGGCCAGCATGAACACTGAAGCTTTCTTT. Its translation is CASSLGWASMNTEAFF.

The V and J genes are TRBV6-6 and TRBJ1-3; 11 bases fit TRBD1. The V gene's germline CDR1 is MNHNY and CDR2 SVGAGI (reference sequence). V was pared by 2 bases and J by 5 bases, with 5 bases of the junction left unmatched. This CDR3 is built from 16 residues. CDR3 in DNA: TGTGCCAGCAGTTACATGGGGACAGGGGGTAGAAACACCATATATTTT. Translating gives CASSYMGTGGRNTIYF.

The V call is TRBV11-2, the J call TRBJ2-3; a weak D match, TRBD2 (6 bases). Trimming took off 3 bases at V and 3 bases at J, with 13 bases between the two ends. CDR1 is SGHAT and CDR2 is FQNNGV in the germline V gene. The CDR3 length is 15 residues. The CDR3 DNA reads as TGTGCCAGCAGCTTGATCGGGGGAAGGACAGATACGCAGTATTTT. Protein: CASSLIGGRTDTQYF. Looking up the rest from reference TRBV11-2 and TRBJ2-3 gives the full variable domain: EAGVAQSPRYKIIEKRQSVAFWCNPISGHATLYWYQQILGQGPKLLIQFQNNGVVDDSQLPKDRFSAERLKGVDSTLKIQPAKLEDSAVYLCASSLIGGRTDTQYFGPGTRLTVL.

The chain uses TRBV3-1 (or the pseudogene TRBV3-2) and TRBJ2-5; TRBD1 is a possible D gene (5 bases). The CDR3 has 14 amino acids. V gave up 2 bases and J gave up 2 bases, with 9 bases separating them. From germline, CDR1 is LGHDT and CDR2 YNNKEL (reference sequence). The CDR3 sequence is CASSQQTEQETQYF. The CDR3 bases are TGTGCCAGCAGCCAACAGACAGAGCAAGAGACCCAGTACTTC.

The rearrangement joins TRBV7-3 to TRBJ2-7; TRBD1 agrees at 8 bases. The CDR3 loop spans 14 amino acids. Germline CDR1 is SGHTA and CDR2 is FQGTGA. Unmatched junction bases numbered 8, after V lost 3 bases and J lost 7 bases. The CDR3 loop is CASSFGLQGGEQYF. The CDR3, as DNA: TGTGCCAGCAGCTTTGGGTTACAGGGGGGTGAGCAGTACTTC.

This sequence joins TRBV2 and TRBJ2-3, with 11 bases aligning to TRBD2. The CDR3 consists of 15 residues. The J segment lost 4 bases and the V segment lost 4 bases, leaving 4 bases of the junction unmatched. CDR1 is SNHLY, CDR2 FYNNEI, per germline. The CDR3 DNA reads TGTGCCAGCAGTGTAATAGCGGGAGGGGCAGATACGCAGTATTTT. This codes for CASSVIAGGADTQYF. Full variable domain (rest looked up from reference TRBV2 and TRBJ2-3): EPEVTQTPSHQVTQMGQEVILRCVPISNHLYFYWYRQILGQKVEFLVSFYNNEISEKSEIFDDQFSVERPDGSNFTLKIRSTKLEDSAMYFCASSVIAGGADTQYFGPGTRLTVL.

The genes are TRBV7-6 and TRBJ1-1; D is unclear. CDR1 is SGHVS, CDR2 FNYEAQ, per germline. CDR3 length: 14 residues. The germline V and J ends were trimmed by 1 base and 3 bases, with 9 bases remaining between them. The DNA of the CDR3 is TGTGCCAGCAGCTTAGACAGCGGGGACACTGAAGCTTTCTTT. This codes for CASSLDSGDTEAFF.

This clone has at least ten counts. The rearrangement joins TRBV7-9 to TRBJ2-7; D may be TRBD2 (5 bases). The V gene's germline CDR1 is SEHNR and CDR2 FQNEAQ (reference sequence). The CDR3 runs to 16 residues. V gave up 5 bases and J gave up 0 bases, with 17 bases separating them. As DNA, the CDR3 is TGTGCCAGCAGCCGACTGAGCGGCGTACTCTCCTACGAGCAGTACTTC. Translation gives CASSRLSGVLSYEQYF.

The chain combines TRBV5-1 with TRBJ1-1; TRBD1 is a possible D gene (6 bases). V lost 0 bases, J lost 0 bases, and 12 bases lay in between. The length of the CDR3 is 16 residues. CDR1 SGHRS and CDR2 YFSETQ come from the germline V gene. CDR3 amino acids: CASSLGPAGVNTEAFF. For the CDR3, the DNA is TGCGCCAGCAGCTTGGGCCCCGCAGGGGTGAACACTGAAGCTTTCTTT.

The chain uses TRBV2 and TRBJ1-1; tentatively, D is TRBD1 (6 bases). CDR1 is SNHLY and CDR2 is FYNNEI in the germline V gene. Between the trimmed V and J ends, which lost 5 bases and 3 bases, there was a span of 13 bases. The CDR3 runs to 14 residues. The CDR3 loop is CASSWRPGDTEAFF. The DNA of the CDR3 is TGTGCCAGCAGTTGGCGTCCAGGGGACACTGAAGCTTTCTTT.

V usage is TRBV2 and J usage is TRBJ2-2; 10 bases are shared with TRBD1. The CDR3 is made up of 17 amino acids. Germline values: CDR1 SNHLY, CDR2 FYNNEI. The junction had 9 bases not matched to a gene; V was cut back by 3 bases and J by 5 bases. CDR3 in amino acids: CASSDDSRTGGTGELFF. The CDR3 DNA is TGTGCCAGCAGTGACGACTCTCGGACAGGGGGAACCGGGGAGCTGTTTTTT.

The chain links TRBV18 to TRBJ1-6; the match to TRBD1 covers 7 bases. Germline V gene sequence: CDR1 KGHSH, CDR2 LQKENI. This CDR3 region has 15 residues. The V segment lost 4 bases and the J segment 8 bases; nucleotides outside the gene matches: 8. The CDR3 loop is CASSRSQGDDSPLHF. The CDR3 bases are TGTGCCAGCTCACGAAGCCAGGGGGATGATTCACCCCTCCACTTT.

The chain recombines TRBV5-6 with TRBJ2-7; D possibly corresponds to TRBD1 (6 bases). The V gene lost 1 base and the J gene lost 0 bases, with 11 bases spanning the gap. From germline, CDR1 is SGHDT and CDR2 YYEEEE. This CDR3 region has 15 residues. For the CDR3, the DNA is TGTGCCAGCAGCTTGTTCTCAGGGGTCTCCTACGAGCAGTACTTC. Protein sequence: CASSLFSGVSYEQYF.

The chain joins TRBV28 to TRBJ2-1; 10 bases agree with TRBD2. The CDR3 loop spans 15 amino acids. The ends lost 6 bases at V and 3 bases at J; junction bases unmatched: 5. Germline assignment: CDR1 MDHEN and CDR2 SYDVKM. The CDR3 coding sequence is TGTGCCAGCAGACCCTTAGCGGGAGGCTACAATGAGCAGTTCTTC. This translates into CASRPLAGGYNEQFF.

The chain carries TRBV19 and TRBJ2-2; 9 bases align to TRBD1. This CDR3 spans 14 amino acids. The trim removed 5 bases at V and 5 bases at J, leaving 3 bases unmatched. Germline CDR1 reads LNHDA; CDR2 reads SQIVND (reference sequence). This CDR3 is CASSEDRGTGELFF. The CDR3 DNA sequence: TGTGCCAGTAGTGAGGACAGGGGAACCGGGGAGCTGTTTTTT.

The chain combines TRBV19 with TRBJ2-3; 8 bases align to TRBD1. J lost 3 bases, V lost 5 bases, and 10 bases had no gene match. Looked up from germline, CDR1 is LNHDA and CDR2 is SQIVND (reference sequence). This CDR3 region has 16 residues. The CDR3: CASSSGTGGWTDTQYF. DNA for the CDR3: TGTGCCAGTAGTTCGGGTACAGGGGGATGGACAGATACGCAGTATTTT.

This clone came up many times. This chain's CDR3 is CASSWGQGADEKLFF. CDR3 sequence (DNA): TGTGCCAGCAGCTGGGGACAGGGGGCGGACGAAAAACTGTTTTTT. The chain links TRBV5-5 to TRBJ1-4, with 12 bases fitting TRBD1. The CDR3 runs 15 residues. V trimming: 3 bases; J trimming: 8 bases; junction bases outside the gene matches: 5. Germline V gene sequence: CDR1 SGHKS, CDR2 YYEKEE (reference sequence).

The rearrangement links TRBV28 to TRBJ2-7; 8 nucleotides agree with TRBD1. V shed 5 bases, J shed 2 bases, and the junction held 11 bases outside the gene matches. The CDR3 spans 16 residues. Germline CDR1 MDHEN, CDR2 SYDVKM. The CDR3 bases are TGTGCCAGCAGTCGACGAACAGGGGGGCCAACCTACGAGCAGTACTTC. Translated, it gives CASSRRTGGPTYEQYF.

V gene TRBV30 combines with J gene TRBJ1-1; 7 bases align to TRBD1. J was trimmed by 5 bases and V by 4 bases; bases with no gene match: 4. Germline V gene lookup returns CDR1 GTSNPN and CDR2 SVGIG (reference sequence). The CDR3 totals 12 residues. The CDR3 DNA sequence: TGTGCCTGGACGAAACAGGGGACTGAAGCTTTCTTT. This encodes CAWTKQGTEAFF.

The chain has TRBV12-5 and TRBJ2-7, with D perhaps TRBD1 (7 bases). Germline CDR1 reads LGHNT; CDR2 reads FRNRAP. The V and J ends lost 1 base and 5 bases respectively, with 18 bases between them. CDR3 size: 16 residues. CDR3: CASGLAPGGGGDEQYF. The CDR3 DNA reads TGTGCTAGTGGTTTGGCCCCAGGAGGGGGCGGTGACGAGCAGTACTTC. The full variable domain, completed using reference TRBV12-5 and TRBJ2-7, is DARVTQTPRHKVTEMGQEVTMRCQPILGHNTVFWYRQTMMQGLELLAYFRNRAPLDDSGMPKDRFSAEMPDATLATLKIQPSEPRDSAVYFCASGLAPGGGGDEQYFGPGTRLTVT.

Concerning this clone itself: This CDR3 is also generated by other DNA sequences in the sample. The chain recombines TRBV28 with TRBJ2-2, with 9 bases aligning to TRBD2. V was clipped by 3 bases and J by 5 bases; unmatched bases: 7. This CDR3 is 16 amino acids long. Per the germline V gene, CDR1 is MDHEN and CDR2 is SYDVKM. CDR3 amino acids: CASSFGTSRGTGELFF. The CDR3 DNA reads TGTGCCAGCAGTTTCGGGACTAGCCGAGGTACCGGGGAGCTGTTTTTT. The full variable domain, in which reference TRBV28 and TRBJ2-2 provide the parts outside the CDR3, is DVKVTQSSRYLVKRTGEKVFLECVQDMDHENMFWYRQDPGLGLRLIYFSYDVKMKEKGDIPEGYSVSREKKERFSLILESASTNQTSMYLCASSFGTSRGTGELFFGEGSRLTVL.

The rearrangement links TRBV5-6 to TRBJ2-3, with 14 bases matching TRBD2. With V trimmed by 2 bases and J by 2 bases, 10 bases remained unmatched. The germline CDR1 and CDR2 sequences are SGHDT and YYEEEE. CDR3 length: 19 amino acids. The CDR3 DNA reads as TGTGCCAGCAGCTTCTCCGGGACTAGCGGGAGAATGAACACAGATACGCAGTATTTT. It yields the protein CASSFSGTSGRMNTDTQYF.

This clone was seen a single time. The chain has TRBV7-2 and TRBJ2-7; TRBD1 agrees at 7 bases. CDR1 and CDR2 (germline): SGHTA, FQGNSA. The CDR3 is 15 amino acids. The junction had 14 bases not matched to a gene; V was cut back by 6 bases and J by 6 bases. As DNA, the CDR3 is TGTGCCAGCAGTACCACGTCAGCAGGGGGTGGCGAGCAGTACTTC. The encoded protein is CASSTTSAGGGEQYF.

The chain links TRBV15 to TRBJ1-2, with 7 bases aligning to TRBD1. Germline-derived CDR1 and CDR2 are LNHNV and YYDKDF (reference sequence). CDR3 length: 15 residues. Trimming cost V 1 base and J 4 bases; bases outside gene matches: 6. The CDR3 loop is CATSRGQGSGYGYTF. CDR3 nucleotides: TGTGCCACCAGCAGAGGACAGGGATCGGGCTATGGCTACACCTTC.

This chain joins TRBV13 and TRBJ2-7; D might be TRBD1 (5 bases). With 1 base removed from V and 6 bases from J, the gap between germline ends came to 10 bases. Germline CDR1 reads PRHDT; CDR2 reads FYEKMQ (reference sequence). The CDR3 consists of 13 residues. The chain's CDR3 is CASSLEKGAEQYF. The CDR3 DNA reads TGTGCCAGCAGCTTAGAGAAAGGGGCCGAGCAGTACTTC.